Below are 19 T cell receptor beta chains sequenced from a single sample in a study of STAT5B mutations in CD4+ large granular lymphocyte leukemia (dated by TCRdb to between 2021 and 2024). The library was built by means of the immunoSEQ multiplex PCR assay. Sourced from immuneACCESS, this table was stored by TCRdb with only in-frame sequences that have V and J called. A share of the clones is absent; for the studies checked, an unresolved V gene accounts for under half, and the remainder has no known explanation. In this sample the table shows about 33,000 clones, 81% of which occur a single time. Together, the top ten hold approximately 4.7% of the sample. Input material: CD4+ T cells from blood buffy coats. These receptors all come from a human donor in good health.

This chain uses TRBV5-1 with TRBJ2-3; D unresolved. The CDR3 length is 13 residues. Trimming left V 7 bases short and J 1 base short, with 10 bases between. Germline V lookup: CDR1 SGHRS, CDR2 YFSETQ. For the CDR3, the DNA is TGCGCCAGCTACGCGGATGGCACAGATACGCAGTATTTT. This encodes CASYADGTDTQYF.

The CDR3 DNA follows: TGTGCCAGCAGCTTATCCGGGTCTACTAGCGGGAGGGGCTACAATGAGCAGTTCTTC. Its translation is CASSLSGSTSGRGYNEQFF. This sequence joins TRBV11-2 and TRBJ2-1; the match to TRBD2 covers 13 bases. Germline CDR1 and CDR2: SGHAT and FQNNGV. J was trimmed by 3 bases and V by 2 bases; bases with no gene match: 10. The CDR3 spans 19 residues.

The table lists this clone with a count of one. CDR3: CASSYSGQLSNQPQHF. CDR3 DNA sequence: TGTGCCAGCAGTTACTCGGGACAGCTAAGCAATCAGCCCCAGCATTTT. The chain carries TRBV6-5 and TRBJ1-5; 7 bases line up with TRBD1. The V segment lost 0 bases and the J segment 1 base; nucleotides outside the gene matches: 3. The CDR3 is made up of 16 amino acids. Germline V gene lookup returns CDR1 MNHEY and CDR2 SVGAGI.

The CDR3 DNA follows: TGCGCCAGCAGCTTGGCCCGGGACAGGTTCCAAGAGACCCAGTACTTC. Residues: CASSLARDRFQETQYF. V and J are TRBV5-1 and TRBJ2-5; TRBD1 matches 8 bases. Germline CDR1 SGHRS, CDR2 YFSETQ. Trimming cost V 0 bases and J 1 base; bases outside gene matches: 5. There are 16 residues in the CDR3.

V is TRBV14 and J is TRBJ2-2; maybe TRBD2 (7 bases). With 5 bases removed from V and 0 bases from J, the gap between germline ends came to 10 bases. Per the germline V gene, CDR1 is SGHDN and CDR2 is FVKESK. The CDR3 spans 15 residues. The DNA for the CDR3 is TGTGCCAGCAGCTGGGGGGGCACGAACACCGGGGAGCTGTTTTTT. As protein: CASSWGGTNTGELFF.

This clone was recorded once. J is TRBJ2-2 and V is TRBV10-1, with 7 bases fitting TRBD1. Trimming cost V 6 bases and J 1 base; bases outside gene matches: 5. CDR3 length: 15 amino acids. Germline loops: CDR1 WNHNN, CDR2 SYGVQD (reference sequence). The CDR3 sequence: CASSTGTENTGELFF. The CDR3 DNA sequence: TGCGCCAGCAGCACCGGGACAGAGAACACCGGGGAGCTGTTTTTT.

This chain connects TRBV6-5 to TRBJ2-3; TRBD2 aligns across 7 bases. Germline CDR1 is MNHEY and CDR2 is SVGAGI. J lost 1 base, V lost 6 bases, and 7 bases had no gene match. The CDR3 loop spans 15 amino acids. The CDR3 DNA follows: TGTGCCAGCAGCCCGGCTACTAGCGGCACAGATACGCAGTATTTT. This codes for CASSPATSGTDTQYF.

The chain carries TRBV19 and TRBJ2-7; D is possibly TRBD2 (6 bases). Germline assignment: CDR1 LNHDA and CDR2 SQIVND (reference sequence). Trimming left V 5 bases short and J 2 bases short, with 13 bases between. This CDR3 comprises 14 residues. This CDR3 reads CASSPGTFTYEQYF. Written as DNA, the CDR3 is TGTGCCAGTAGTCCCGGGACTTTCACCTACGAGCAGTACTTC.

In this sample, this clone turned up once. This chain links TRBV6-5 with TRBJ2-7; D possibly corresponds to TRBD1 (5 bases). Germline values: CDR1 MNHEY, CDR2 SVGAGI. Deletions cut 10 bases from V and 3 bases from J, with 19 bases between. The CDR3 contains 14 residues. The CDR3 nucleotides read TGTGCCACAAGATCGACAGTAGCCGTCTACGAGCAGTACTTC. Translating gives CATRSTVAVYEQYF.

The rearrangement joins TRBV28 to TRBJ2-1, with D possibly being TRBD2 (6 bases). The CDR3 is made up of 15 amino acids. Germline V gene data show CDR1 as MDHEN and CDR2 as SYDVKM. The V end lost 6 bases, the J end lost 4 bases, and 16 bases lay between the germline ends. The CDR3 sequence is CASRAGQGGYNEQFF. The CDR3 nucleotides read TGTGCCAGCAGGGCTGGGCAGGGAGGTTACAATGAGCAGTTCTTC.

The CDR3 sequence is CASDSGGGNQPQHF. DNA for the CDR3: TGTGCCAGCGATTCCGGGGGAGGGAATCAGCCCCAGCATTTT. The V gene is TRBV6-1, the J gene TRBJ1-5, with D perhaps TRBD1 (5 bases). The CDR3 length is 14 residues. Trimming took 8 bases from V and 4 from J, leaving 15 bases between them. Germline values: CDR1 MNHNS, CDR2 SASEGT.

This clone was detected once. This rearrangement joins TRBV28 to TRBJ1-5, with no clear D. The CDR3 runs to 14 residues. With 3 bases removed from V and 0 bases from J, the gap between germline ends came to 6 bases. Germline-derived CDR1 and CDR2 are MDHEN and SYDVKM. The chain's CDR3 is CASSFLVSNQPQHF. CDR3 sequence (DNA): TGTGCCAGCAGTTTTTTAGTTAGCAATCAGCCCCAGCATTTT.

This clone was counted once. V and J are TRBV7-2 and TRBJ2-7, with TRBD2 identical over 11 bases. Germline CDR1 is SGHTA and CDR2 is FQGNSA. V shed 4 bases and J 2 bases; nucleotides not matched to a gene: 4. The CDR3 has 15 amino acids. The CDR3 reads CASSSIAGGTYEQYF. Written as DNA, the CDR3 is TGTGCCAGCAGCTCGATAGCGGGAGGGACCTACGAGCAGTACTTC.

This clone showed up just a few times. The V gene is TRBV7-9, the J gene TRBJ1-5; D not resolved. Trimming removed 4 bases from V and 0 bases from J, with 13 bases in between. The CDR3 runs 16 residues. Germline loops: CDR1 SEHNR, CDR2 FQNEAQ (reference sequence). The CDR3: CASSSRTDDSNQPQHF. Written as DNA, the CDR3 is TGTGCCAGCAGCTCCCGGACGGATGATAGCAATCAGCCCCAGCATTTT.

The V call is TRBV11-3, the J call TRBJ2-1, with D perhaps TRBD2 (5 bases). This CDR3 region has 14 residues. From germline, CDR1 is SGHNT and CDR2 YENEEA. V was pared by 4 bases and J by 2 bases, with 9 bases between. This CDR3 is CASSSGMAYNEQFF. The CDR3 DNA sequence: TGTGCCAGCAGCTCCGGGATGGCCTACAATGAGCAGTTCTTC.

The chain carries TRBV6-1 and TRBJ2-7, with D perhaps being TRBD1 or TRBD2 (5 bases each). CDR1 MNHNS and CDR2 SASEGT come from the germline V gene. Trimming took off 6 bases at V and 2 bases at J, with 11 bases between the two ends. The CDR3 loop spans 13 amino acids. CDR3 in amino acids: CASSLGDPYEQYF. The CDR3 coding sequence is TGTGCCAGCAGCTTGGGGGACCCCTACGAGCAGTACTTC.

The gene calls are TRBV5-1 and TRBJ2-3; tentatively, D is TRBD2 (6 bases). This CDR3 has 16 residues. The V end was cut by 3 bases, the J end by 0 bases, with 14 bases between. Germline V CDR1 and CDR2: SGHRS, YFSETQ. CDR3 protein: CASSSSGGTSTDTQYF. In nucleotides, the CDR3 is TGCGCCAGCAGCTCGTCCGGCGGGACTAGCACAGATACGCAGTATTTT.

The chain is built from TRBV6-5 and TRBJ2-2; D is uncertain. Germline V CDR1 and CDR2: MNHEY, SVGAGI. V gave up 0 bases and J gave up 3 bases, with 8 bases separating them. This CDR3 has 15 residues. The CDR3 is CASSYSASYTGELFF. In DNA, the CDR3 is TGTGCCAGCAGTTACTCGGCCAGCTACACCGGGGAGCTGTTTTTT.

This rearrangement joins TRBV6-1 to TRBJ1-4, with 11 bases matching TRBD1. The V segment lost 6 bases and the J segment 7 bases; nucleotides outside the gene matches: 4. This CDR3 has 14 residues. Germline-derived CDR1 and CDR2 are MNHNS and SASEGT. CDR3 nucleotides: TGTGCCAGCAGCCTGGGACAGGGGGTTGAAAAACTGTTTTTT. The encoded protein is CASSLGQGVEKLFF.